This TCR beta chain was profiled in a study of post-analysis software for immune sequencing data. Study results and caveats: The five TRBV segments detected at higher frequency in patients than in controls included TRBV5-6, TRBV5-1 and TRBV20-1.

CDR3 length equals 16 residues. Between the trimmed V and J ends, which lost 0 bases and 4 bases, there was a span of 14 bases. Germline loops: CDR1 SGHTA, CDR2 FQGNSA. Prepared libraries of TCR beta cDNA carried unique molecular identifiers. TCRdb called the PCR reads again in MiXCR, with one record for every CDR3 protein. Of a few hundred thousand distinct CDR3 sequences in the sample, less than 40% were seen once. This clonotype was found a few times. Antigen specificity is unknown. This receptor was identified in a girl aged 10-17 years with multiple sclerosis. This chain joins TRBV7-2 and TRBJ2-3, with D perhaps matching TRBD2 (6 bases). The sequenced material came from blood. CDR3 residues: CASSLAVGGGPDTQYF. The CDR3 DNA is TGTGCCAGCAGCTTAGCGGTGGGGGGTGGCCCAGATACGCAGTATTTT.